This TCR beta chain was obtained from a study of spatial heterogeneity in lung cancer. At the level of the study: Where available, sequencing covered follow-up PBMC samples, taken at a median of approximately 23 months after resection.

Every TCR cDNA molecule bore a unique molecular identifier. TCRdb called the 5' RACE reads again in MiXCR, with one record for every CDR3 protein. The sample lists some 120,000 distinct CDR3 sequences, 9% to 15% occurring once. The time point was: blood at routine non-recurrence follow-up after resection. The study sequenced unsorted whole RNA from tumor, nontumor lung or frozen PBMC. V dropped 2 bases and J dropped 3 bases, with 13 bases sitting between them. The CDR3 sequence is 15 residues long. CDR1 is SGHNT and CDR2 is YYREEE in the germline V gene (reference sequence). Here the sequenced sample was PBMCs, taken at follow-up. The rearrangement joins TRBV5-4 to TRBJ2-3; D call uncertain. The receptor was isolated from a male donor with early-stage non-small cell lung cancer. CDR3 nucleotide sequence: TGTGCCAGCAGCTTAGGTGAGGTGTCAACAGATACGCAGTATTTT. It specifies CASSLGEVSTDTQYF.